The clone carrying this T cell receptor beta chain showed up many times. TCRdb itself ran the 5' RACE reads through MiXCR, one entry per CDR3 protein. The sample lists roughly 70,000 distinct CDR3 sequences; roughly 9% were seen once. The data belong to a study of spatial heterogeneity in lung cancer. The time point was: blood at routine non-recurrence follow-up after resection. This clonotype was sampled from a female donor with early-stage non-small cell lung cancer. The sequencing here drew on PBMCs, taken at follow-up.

CDR3 nucleotide sequence: TGTGCTAGTGGTTTGGCAAGCGGGAGTGGTCCCGGGAACACCGGGGAGCTGTTTTTT. It codes for CASGLASGSGPGNTGELFF. The chain uses TRBV12-5 and TRBJ2-2; 8 positions match TRBD2. This CDR3 is 19 amino acids long. The germline CDR1 and CDR2 sequences are LGHNT and FRNRAP. J gave up 1 base and V 1 base, and 11 bases lay outside the gene matches.